This T cell receptor beta chain derives from a study of glioma-infiltrating T cells. V lost 6 bases, J lost 3 bases, and 14 bases lay in between. This CDR3 has 14 residues. The germline gives CDR1 KGHSH, CDR2 LQKENI. The iRepertoire nested amplicon-rescue multiplex PCR amplified TCR alpha and beta CDR3s from RNA. TCRdb recomputed calls from the multiplex PCR reads with MiXCR, one row per CDR3 protein. The sample has approximately 190,000 distinct CDR3 sequences, around 32% seen once. With regard to this clonotype: Given a much more abundant clone one base away, this may be a read error.

The sequenced material came from glioma tissue, nonneoplastic brain tissue, or PBMCs (not recorded which). V and J are TRBV18 and TRBJ1-1; possible D gene TRBD1, 5 bases. The source of this sequence is a human donor with low-grade glioma or glioblastoma, undergoing nonglioma brain surgery, or in good health (not recorded which). In DNA, the CDR3 is TGTGCCAGCTCTGGGGGACGGGGGGACACTGAAGCTTTCTTT. Amino acids: CASSGGRGDTEAFF.